Following are 17 T cell receptor beta chains from one sample sequenced in a study of radiotherapy plus CTLA-4 blockade in lung cancer (dated by TCRdb to the late 2010s). The library was produced with the immunoSEQ multiplex PCR assay. Sourced from immuneACCESS, this table was stored by TCRdb with only in-frame sequences that have V and J called. A share of the clones is absent; for the studies checked, an unresolved V gene accounts for under half, and the remainder has no known explanation. The sample data list some 74,000 clones, and about 80% of these were observed just once. The ten largest clones take up 7.1% of the sample. The specimen was peripheral blood, collected from a patient treated with radiotherapy plus ipilimumab. The source is a human donor with non-small cell lung cancer who had a complete response to radiotherapy plus ipilimumab.

This chain links TRBV27 with TRBJ1-6; D unresolved. The V gene's germline CDR1 is MNHEY and CDR2 SMNVEV (reference sequence). The CDR3 runs to 16 residues. V lost 5 bases and J lost 0, with 11 bases in between. CDR3 loop: CASSNPRSSYNSPLHF. The CDR3 DNA reads as TGTGCCAGCAGTAATCCCCGAAGCTCCTATAATTCACCCCTCCACTTT.

This clone has only one observation. The J gene is TRBJ2-7, the V gene TRBV28; D ambiguous. The CDR3 consists of 13 residues. Trimming removed 7 bases from V and 2 bases from J, with 12 bases in between. CDR1 is MDHEN, CDR2 SYDVKM, per germline. CDR3 sequence: CASTREVTYEQYF. CDR3 nucleotides: TGTGCCAGCACCAGAGAGGTTACCTACGAGCAGTACTTC.

The chain combines TRBV7-9 with TRBJ1-2; 7 positions match TRBD1. J was trimmed by 3 bases and V by 5 bases; bases with no gene match: 15. This CDR3 contains 17 residues. CDR1 and CDR2 (germline): SEHNR, FQNEAQ (reference sequence). The CDR3 spells CASSPEGYRGFDYGYTF. CDR3 sequence (DNA): TGTGCCAGCAGCCCTGAGGGGTACAGGGGATTTGACTATGGCTACACCTTC.

The chain uses TRBV2 and TRBJ1-1; D is perhaps TRBD1 (5 bases). The CDR3 loop spans 11 amino acids. CDR1 and CDR2 (germline): SNHLY, FYNNEI. V lost 4 bases, J lost 10 bases, and 10 bases lay in between. This chain's CDR3 is CASSVGPPAFF. The CDR3 DNA follows: TGTGCCAGCAGTGTGGGACCGCCAGCTTTCTTT.

A remark on this clone: This sample also contains other DNA sequences that code for the same CDR3. The genes are TRBV29-1 and TRBJ1-4, with no clear D. This CDR3 comprises 16 residues. Trimming stripped 0 bases from V and 0 bases from J, with 11 bases between. Germline V gives CDR1 SQVTM, CDR2 ANQGSEA. Here the CDR3 DNA reads TGCAGCGTTGAAGATCCCCTGGATGCAACTAATGAAAAACTGTTTTTT. Encoded protein: CSVEDPLDATNEKLFF.

J is TRBJ2-7 and V is TRBV5-1, with D perhaps matching TRBD1 or TRBD2 (5 bases each). The germline CDR1 and CDR2 sequences are SGHRS and YFSETQ. This CDR3 spans 15 amino acids. Trimming shortened V by 4 bases and J by 4 bases, and 18 bases separated the two germline ends. The CDR3 DNA reads as TGCGCCAGCAGCCTTGGGATGGGGACGGAATACGAGCAGTACGTC. Translation: CASSLGMGTEYEQYV.

This chain joins TRBV27 and TRBJ1-1, with TRBD1 matching over 9 bases. Germline V gives CDR1 MNHEY, CDR2 SMNVEV (reference sequence). This CDR3 is 13 amino acids long. After removal of 11 bases from V and 10 bases from J, the junction contained 14 bases not matched to a gene. CDR3 in amino acids: CAGAPGQGVGAFF. DNA for the CDR3: TGTGCCGGGGCTCCGGGACAGGGCGTTGGAGCTTTCTTT.

This rearrangement joins TRBV30 to TRBJ1-2; D may be TRBD1 (5 bases). The CDR3 totals 15 residues. V lost 3 bases and J lost 8, with 22 bases in between. Germline values: CDR1 GTSNPN, CDR2 SVGIG (reference sequence). The DNA of the CDR3 is TGTGCCTGGAGATCCAGGGCGGGAGGTTCGTGGGGCTACACCTTC. Its translation is CAWRSRAGGSWGYTF.

This chain joins TRBV4-1 and TRBJ1-2, with D unresolved. This CDR3 comprises 15 residues. Trimming removed 1 base at V and 7 bases at J, with 16 bases between. From germline, CDR1 is MGHRA and CDR2 YSYEKL. The CDR3 DNA follows: TGCGCCAGCAGCCAAGGGAGAGGGAATCGTGGTGGCTACACCTTC. This codes for CASSQGRGNRGGYTF.

The V call is TRBV7-2, the J call TRBJ2-7, with D hard to call. Germline V gene data show CDR1 as SGHTA and CDR2 as FQGNSA. The CDR3 covers 15 residues. Trimming removed 1 base at V and 1 base at J, with 11 bases between. CDR3 sequence (DNA): TGTGCCAGCAGCTTAGTCAGGACGGCTTCCTACGAGCAGTACTTC. Its protein product is CASSLVRTASYEQYF.

The gene calls are TRBV7-8 and TRBJ2-7, with TRBD1 identical over 9 bases. J was trimmed by 4 bases and V by 6 bases; bases with no gene match: 10. Germline lookup yields CDR1 SGHVS and CDR2 FQNEAQ. This CDR3 comprises 15 residues. The CDR3 loop is CASSYRGRGVYEQYV. CDR3 nucleotides: TGTGCCAGCAGTTACAGGGGGCGAGGGGTATACGAGCAGTACGTC.

This rearrangement joins TRBV14 to TRBJ2-1; 7 positions match TRBD2. The CDR3 has 15 residues. The germline gives CDR1 SGHDN, CDR2 FVKESK. The ends lost 4 bases at V and 7 bases at J; junction bases unmatched: 10. DNA for the CDR3: TGTGCCAGCAGCCCCTTGCCCCTAGCGGTAAATGAGCAGTTCTTC. Translated, it gives CASSPLPLAVNEQFF.

J is TRBJ1-1 and V is TRBV12-5; possible D gene TRBD1, 5 bases. V shed 5 bases and J shed 7 bases, with 14 bases lying between them. The CDR3 covers 13 residues. Germline V gene sequence: CDR1 LGHNT, CDR2 FRNRAP. The CDR3 coding sequence is TGTGCTAGTGGTCAAGACAGACGGCTTGAAGCTTTCTTT. Residues: CASGQDRRLEAFF.

The V and J genes are TRBV4-3 and TRBJ2-3; weak D call: TRBD1 (6 bases). The CDR3 totals 17 residues. Germline CDR1 is LGHNA and CDR2 is YSLEER. The ends were cut back, 1 base at V and 3 bases at J, with 17 bases in the middle. This CDR3 is CASSQGSGERPTDTQYF. The CDR3 DNA is TGCGCCAGCAGCCAAGGGTCAGGGGAGCGCCCAACAGATACGCAGTATTTT.

The chain combines TRBV7-6 with TRBJ2-2; D ambiguous. There are 13 residues in the CDR3. CDR1 and CDR2 from the germline V gene are SGHVS and FNYEAQ. V lost 7 bases and J 5 bases, leaving 11 bases between the germline ends. CDR3 sequence reads: CASIGYKTGELFF. The CDR3 DNA is TGTGCCAGCATCGGGTATAAGACCGGGGAGCTGTTTTTT.

CDR3 amino acids: CASSPGTVTYEQYV. As DNA, the CDR3 is TGTGCCAGCAGCCCGGGGACAGTCACCTACGAGCAGTACGTC. This rearrangement joins TRBV11-2 to TRBJ2-7; 7 positions agree with TRBD1. Germline CDR1 SGHAT, CDR2 FQNNGV. This CDR3 has 14 amino acids. The J segment lost 2 bases and the V segment lost 5 bases, leaving 6 bases of the junction unmatched.

The chain uses TRBV19 and TRBJ2-2; possibly TRBD2 for D (5 bases). The length of the CDR3 is 14 residues. Trimming took 4 bases from V and 9 from J, leaving 15 bases between them. CDR1 is LNHDA and CDR2 is SQIVND in the germline V gene (reference sequence). The chain's CDR3 is CASSKPPGNRELFF. CDR3 DNA sequence: TGTGCCAGTAGTAAACCCCCCGGGAACCGGGAGCTGTTTTTT.